Listed below are T cell receptor beta chains from one sample, sequenced in a study of chemoradiotherapy in HPV16-positive cancers. Data came from immunoSEQ multiplex PCR; TCRdb stores just in-frame clones and leaves some out. This table holds roughly 11,000 clones, around 80% found once. The sample here was taken from a patient who underwent chemoradiotherapy. Receptors were obtained from a human donor with HPV-associated anogenital cancer. CDR3s include the opening cysteine and the closing phenylalanine or tryptophan. The D gene is left open where the match is weak. Clone size is shown for a subset of rows, as once, few, many or a class of expanded clone.

d_call j_call v_call clone_size cdr3_length cdr3_aa cdr3_nt
. TRBJ1-5 TRBV6-6 . 15 CASTYSLGGNQPQHF TGTGCCAGCACCTACTCTCTTGGCGGCAATCAGCCCCAGCATTTT
TRBD2 TRBJ2-3 TRBV4-2 . 18 CASSQERSAGGRTDTQYF TGTGCCAGCAGCCAAGAACGATCGGCGGGGGGGCGCACAGATACGCAGTATTTT
. TRBJ1-1 TRBV7-2 . 14 CASSLDPGTDEAFF TGTGCCAGCAGCTTAGATCCCGGGACGGATGAAGCTTTCTTT
. TRBJ1-2 TRBV6-5 few 15 CASREQVPGAYGYTF TGTGCCAGCAGAGAACAGGTCCCGGGGGCTTATGGCTACACCTTC
. TRBJ1-2 TRBV20-1 . 11 CSAARDYGYTF TGCAGTGCTGCCAGGGACTATGGCTACACCTTC
. TRBJ1-6 TRBV4-1 . 20 CASSQRGQLGLSSYNSPLHF TGCGCCAGCAGCCAAAGGGGTCAGCTCGGGCTAAGCTCCTATAATTCACCCCTCCACTTT
TRBD2 TRBJ2-1 TRBV5-1 . 14 CASSPPGLVPEQFF TGCGCCAGCAGCCCTCCGGGACTAGTTCCTGAACAGTTCTTC
. TRBJ1-4 TRBV4-3 . 18 CASSLDLNFLVTNEKLFF TGCGCCAGCAGCCTAGACCTAAATTTTTTAGTTACGAATGAAAAACTGTTTTTT
. TRBJ1-1 TRBV18 . 14 CASSQNGFSTEAFF TGTGCCAGCTCACAGAATGGTTTTTCCACTGAAGCTTTCTTT
. TRBJ1-5 TRBV21-1 . 18 CASPLPGGDRDGDQPQHF TGTGCCAGTCCTCTTCCCGGGGGGGACAGGGATGGTGATCAGCCCCAGCATTTT
TRBD1 TRBJ1-1 TRBV7-3 . 18 CASSLRAVTGGRLTEAFF TGTGCCAGCAGCTTAAGGGCGGTCACAGGGGGCAGGTTGACTGAAGCTTTCTTT
. TRBJ1-1 TRBV6-5 . 15 CASTSPGRGNTEAFF TGTGCCAGCACCTCCCCGGGGCGGGGGAACACTGAAGCTTTCTTT
. TRBJ2-5 TRBV7-8 . 12 CASLRSGETQYF TGTGCCAGCCTAAGGAGCGGGGAGACCCAGTACTTC
. TRBJ1-1 TRBV10-3 . 14 CAISEKGGDTEAFF TGTGCCATCAGTGAAAAGGGGGGGGACACTGAAGCTTTCTTT
. TRBJ1-1 TRBV5-4 once 12 CASSGLNTEAFF TGTGCCAGCAGCGGACTGAACACTGAAGCTTTCTTT
. TRBJ1-3 TRBV5-4 . 14 CASSFRGNGNTIYF TGTGCCAGCAGCTTCAGGGGAAATGGAAACACCATATATTTT
TRBD1 TRBJ1-2 TRBV14 . 14 CASGQRDSVYGYTF TGTGCCAGCGGCCAAAGGGACAGCGTCTATGGCTACACCTTC
. TRBJ1-2 TRBV6-1 . 15 CASSEARDAVYGYTF TGTGCCAGCAGTGAAGCTAGGGACGCAGTCTATGGCTACACCTTC
TRBD2 TRBJ2-3 TRBV7-6 . 15 CASSLQRGATDTQYF TGTGCCAGCAGCTTACAGCGGGGGGCCACAGATACGCAGTATTTT
TRBD1 TRBJ2-1 TRBV7-3 few 13 CASSYTGQGEQFF TGTGCCAGCAGCTACACGGGACAGGGGGAGCAGTTCTTC
TRBD1 TRBJ2-7 TRBV19 . 12 CATGTGGYEQYF TGTGCCACCGGGACAGGGGGATACGAGCAGTACTTC
. TRBJ1-2 TRBV11-2 . 14 CASSPGGRGYGYTF TGTGCCAGCAGCCCAGGTGGGAGGGGCTATGGCTACACCTTC
. TRBJ2-1 TRBV6-1 . 18 CASSEAILVGTPSLGQFF TGTGCCAGCAGTGAAGCAATCTTAGTAGGGACACCCAGCCTCGGGCAGTTCTTC
. TRBJ2-1 TRBV9 . 15 CASSVSEGPYNEQFF TGTGCCAGCAGCGTCAGTGAAGGCCCGTACAATGAGCAGTTCTTC
. TRBJ2-1 TRBV10-3 . 15 CAISARDSQNNEQFF TGTGCCATCAGTGCCCGGGACTCCCAAAACAATGAGCAGTTCTTC
. TRBJ1-1 TRBV6-5 . 14 CASSYSTGKAEAFF TGTGCCAGCAGTTACTCAACAGGGAAGGCTGAAGCTTTCTTT
TRBD1 TRBJ2-7 TRBV18 . 16 CASSPGTGRGAYEQYF TGTGCCAGCTCACCGGGGACAGGGCGTGGGGCCTACGAGCAGTACTTC
. TRBJ2-6 TRBV5-4 . 15 CASSLDGTWANVLTF TGTGCCAGCAGTCTTGACGGAACCTGGGCCAACGTCCTGACTTTC